Below, 19 T cell receptor beta chains from the same sample are listed, as sequenced in a study of shared clonotypes between healthy human individuals. Assay used: immunoSEQ multiplex PCR; TCRdb lists only in-frame clones, some missing. The sample contains around 2,000,000 clones, less than 95% of which appear only once. Naive CD8 cells lacked CD45RO and underwent positive selection for CCR7, leaving out terminally differentiated effector memory CD45RA+ cells. Sequencing was performed on naive CD8+ T cells sorted from blood. The origin of the receptors is a man between 18 and 29 years old in good health.

A single count supports this clone. This chain links TRBV19 with TRBJ2-7, with 7 bases matching TRBD1. Trimming at V came to 5 bases and at J to 2 bases, leaving 12 bases not matched to a gene. The CDR3 spans 16 residues. CDR1 and CDR2 (germline): LNHDA, SQIVND (reference sequence). This chain's CDR3 is CASSEQDRQGPYEQYF. The CDR3 bases are TGTGCCAGTAGTGAACAAGATCGACAGGGACCCTACGAGCAGTACTTC. Filled out from reference TRBV19 and TRBJ2-7, the complete variable domain reads DGGITQSPKYLFRKEGQNVTLSCEQNLNHDAMYWYRQDPGQGLRLIYYSQIVNDFQKGDIAEGYSVSREKKESFPLTVTSAQKNPTAFYLCASSEQDRQGPYEQYFGPGTRLTVT.

The V and J genes are TRBV29-1 and TRBJ2-2; maybe TRBD1 (5 bases). Germline assignment: CDR1 SQVTM and CDR2 ANQGSEA. The CDR3 is made up of 16 amino acids. The germline V and J ends were trimmed by 1 base and 2 bases, with 14 bases remaining between them. The CDR3 sequence is CSVEVKERGNTGELFF. The CDR3 nucleotides are TGCAGCGTTGAAGTTAAGGAAAGGGGAAACACCGGGGAGCTGTTTTTT.

The chain employs TRBV10-3 and TRBJ2-2, with D unresolved. CDR3 length: 13 residues. From germline, CDR1 is ENHRY and CDR2 SYGVKD. V was pared by 8 bases and J by 4 bases, with 11 bases between. DNA for the CDR3: TGTGCCATCCAAACTGATGTCACCGGGGAGCTGTTTTTT. Translated, it gives CAIQTDVTGELFF.

The V gene is TRBV7-6, the J gene TRBJ2-7; D is possibly TRBD1 (5 bases). The length of the CDR3 is 16 residues. Trimming pared 0 bases from V and 3 bases from J, leaving 15 bases between. Germline loops: CDR1 SGHVS, CDR2 FNYEAQ. CDR3 loop: CASSLAIGQGLYEQYF. In DNA, the CDR3 is TGTGCCAGCAGCTTAGCCATTGGCCAGGGTCTCTACGAGCAGTACTTC.

V gene TRBV27 combines with J gene TRBJ2-5; 7 bases map to TRBD2. The CDR3 has 14 residues. Trimming at V came to 3 bases and at J to 5 bases, leaving 6 bases not matched to a gene. Germline V gene sequence: CDR1 MNHEY, CDR2 SMNVEV (reference sequence). CDR3 DNA sequence: TGTGCCAGCAGTTTTATCGGGGGGTCGGAGACCCAGTACTTC. This codes for CASSFIGGSETQYF.

This clone was observed a single time. CDR3 residues: CASSVGDGGSYGYTF. The CDR3 DNA is TGTGCCAGCAGCGTAGGAGATGGAGGGTCCTATGGCTACACCTTC. The J gene is TRBJ1-2, the V gene TRBV9; the D is unclear. Trimming removed 0 bases at V and 4 bases at J, with 13 bases between. Germline values: CDR1 SGDLS, CDR2 YYNGEE. The CDR3 runs 15 residues. The variable domain in full, completed from reference TRBV9 and TRBJ1-2, reads DSGVTQTPKHLITATGQRVTLRCSPRSGDLSVYWYQQSLDQGLQFLIQYYNGEERAKGNILERFSAQQFPDLHSELNLSSLELGDSALYFCASSVGDGGSYGYTFGSGTRLTVV.

The chain has TRBV6-5 and TRBJ2-2; D is uncertain. The germline V and J ends were trimmed by 2 bases and 5 bases, with 9 bases remaining between them. The length of the CDR3 is 14 residues. Per the germline V gene, CDR1 is MNHEY and CDR2 is SVGAGI. In DNA, the CDR3 is TGTGCCAGCAGTTACGGGGAAACTACCGGGGAGCTGTTTTTT. It is translated as CASSYGETTGELFF.

Comment on this clone: The sample holds other DNA sequences that translate to the same CDR3. The chain combines TRBV5-1 with TRBJ2-5; the D call may be TRBD1 or TRBD2 (6 bases each). Germline V lookup: CDR1 SGHRS, CDR2 YFSETQ. V was pared by 0 bases and J by 1 base, with 10 bases between. The CDR3 sequence is 15 residues long. The DNA for the CDR3 is TGCGCCAGCAGCTTGGAGGGGGGCTTCCAAGAGACCCAGTACTTC. Translated, it gives CASSLEGGFQETQYF. The full variable domain, its missing parts supplied by reference TRBV5-1 and TRBJ2-5, is KAGVTQTPRYLIKTRGQQVTLSCSPISGHRSVSWYQQTPGQGLQFLFEYFSETQRNKGNFPGRFSGRQFSNSRSEMNVSTLELGDSALYLCASSLEGGFQETQYFGPGTRLLVL.

The genes are TRBV27 and TRBJ2-1; 10 bases line up with TRBD2. CDR3 size: 15 residues. Germline values: CDR1 MNHEY, CDR2 SMNVEV (reference sequence). V shed 8 bases, J shed 8 bases, and the junction held 12 bases outside the gene matches. The CDR3 loop reads CASSFLLAGGYEQFF. The CDR3 DNA follows: TGTGCCAGCTCCTTCTTATTAGCGGGAGGTTATGAGCAGTTCTTC.

Points on this clone: The same CDR3 is also encoded by other DNA sequences in this sample. The chain employs TRBV6-6 and TRBJ2-7; D is possibly TRBD2 (6 bases). The V gene lost 0 bases and the J gene lost 4 bases, with 10 bases spanning the gap. This CDR3 contains 14 residues. Germline lookup yields CDR1 MNHNY and CDR2 SVGAGI (reference sequence). The CDR3 here is CASSYSPGTYEQYF. As DNA, the CDR3 is TGTGCCAGCAGTTACTCGCCAGGGACTTACGAGCAGTACTTC.

The rearrangement uses TRBV16 and TRBJ2-1, with TRBD2 matching over 12 bases. Germline V lookup: CDR1 KGHSY, CDR2 FQNENV. This CDR3 region has 16 residues. V lost 4 bases to trimming and J lost 12 bases; unmatched junction nucleotides: 13. Written as DNA, the CDR3 is TGTGCCAGCAGCCTTGGGACTAGCGGGCCCCTTTTCTGGCAGTTCTTC. Its protein product is CASSLGTSGPLFWQFF.

V usage is TRBV9 and J usage is TRBJ2-7; D unclear. From germline, CDR1 is SGDLS and CDR2 YYNGEE. Trimming took off 0 bases at V and 2 bases at J, with 15 bases between the two ends. CDR3 length equals 16 residues. The CDR3 sequence is CASSVDGDWATYEQYF. CDR3 sequence (DNA): TGTGCCAGCAGCGTAGATGGAGACTGGGCGACCTACGAGCAGTACTTC.

This chain joins TRBV7-2 and TRBJ2-3; D not certain. V was cut by 2 bases and J by 2 bases, with 11 bases left in between. CDR3 size: 15 residues. Germline V gene sequence: CDR1 SGHTA, CDR2 FQGNSA. CDR3 DNA: TGTGCCAGCAGCTTACGGGTCGCCAACACAGATACGCAGTATTTT. Amino acids: CASSLRVANTDTQYF.

V gene TRBV7-9 combines with J gene TRBJ2-7, with D hard to call. Per the germline V gene, CDR1 is SEHNR and CDR2 is FQNEAQ (reference sequence). Trimming took 5 bases from V and 3 from J, leaving 11 bases between them. The CDR3 covers 13 residues. CDR3 residues: CASSLGFFYEQYF. In DNA form, the CDR3 reads TGTGCCAGCAGCCTGGGATTCTTCTACGAGCAGTACTTC.

The chain has TRBV27 and TRBJ1-6; the D gene is possibly TRBD1 (5 bases). V lost 3 bases and J 8 bases, leaving 11 bases between the germline ends. CDR1 and CDR2 from the germline V gene are MNHEY and SMNVEV (reference sequence). The CDR3 has 14 residues. The CDR3: CASSLGGLHSPLHF. The CDR3 DNA follows: TGTGCCAGCAGTTTGGGGGGTCTCCATTCACCCCTCCACTTT.

The rearrangement links TRBV2 to TRBJ2-3; 10 bases are shared with TRBD2. This CDR3 is built from 16 residues. J gave up 5 bases and V 4 bases, and 9 bases lay outside the gene matches. CDR1 SNHLY and CDR2 FYNNEI come from the germline V gene. The CDR3 loop is CASSARLAGVVDTQYF. The CDR3 coding sequence is TGTGCCAGCAGTGCTCGCCTAGCGGGAGTTGTAGATACGCAGTATTTT.

The V gene is TRBV27, the J gene TRBJ1-6; D is perhaps TRBD1 (5 bases). V gave up 2 bases and J gave up 0 bases, with 8 bases separating them. The CDR3 has 16 amino acids. The germline gives CDR1 MNHEY, CDR2 SMNVEV (reference sequence). CDR3 residues: CASSLGALSYNSPLHF. CDR3 bases: TGTGCCAGCAGTTTAGGGGCCCTCTCCTATAATTCACCCCTCCACTTT.

The gene calls are TRBV2 and TRBJ1-6; TRBD1 is a possible D gene (5 bases). V lost 0 bases and J lost 10, with 16 bases in between. The CDR3 runs 16 residues. CDR1 is SNHLY and CDR2 is FYNNEI in the germline V gene. DNA for the CDR3: TGTGCCAGCAGTGAAGCGCTTATCAGGGCCAGGTCACCCCTCCACTTT. Translation: CASSEALIRARSPLHF. Supplemented by reference TRBV2 and TRBJ1-6, the full variable domain reads EPEVTQTPSHQVTQMGQEVILRCVPISNHLYFYWYRQILGQKVEFLVSFYNNEISEKSEIFDDQFSVERPDGSNFTLKIRSTKLEDSAMYFCASSEALIRARSPLHFGNGTRLTVT.

The chain has TRBV2 and TRBJ1-6; 9 bases map to TRBD1. Germline V gene lookup returns CDR1 SNHLY and CDR2 FYNNEI. V lost 7 bases to trimming and J lost 9 bases; unmatched junction nucleotides: 7. The CDR3 length is 14 residues. CDR3 sequence: CASMGGQGSSPLHF. CDR3 bases: TGTGCCAGCATGGGGGGACAGGGAAGTTCACCCCTCCACTTT. The full variable domain, in which reference TRBV2 and TRBJ1-6 provide the parts outside the CDR3, is EPEVTQTPSHQVTQMGQEVILRCVPISNHLYFYWYRQILGQKVEFLVSFYNNEISEKSEIFDDQFSVERPDGSNFTLKIRSTKLEDSAMYFCASMGGQGSSPLHFGNGTRLTVT.